This T cell receptor beta chain was sequenced for a study of blood T cells in healthy people across ages. Study-level results: Bulk PBMC profiling left naive and antigen-experienced comparisons inconclusive. There were more naive CD4+ cells and higher diversity in long-lived donors than in aged donors. In these data, TCR beta diversity tracked strongly with naive T cell percentage.

Turning to this clonotype: What it binds is not known.

Germline V gene data show CDR1 as DFQATT and CDR2 as SNEGSKA (reference sequence). J gave up 0 bases and V 8 bases, and 16 bases lay outside the gene matches. The CDR3 consists of 18 residues. Primed by a sample-barcoded 5' primer and a J-beta primer mix, a second PCR proceeded for about 6 to 11 cycles. A single record per CDR3 protein comes from TCRdb applying MiXCR to the 5' RACE reads. The sample has more than 900,000 distinct CDR3 sequences; 25% are singletons. This sample was shared with a second study, whose subject was T cells of mothers and their children. That publication notes: Mothers yielded over 9 million CDR3 reads, children about 3.1 million each.

The clonotype originates from a girl between 2 and 10 years old in good health. V usage is TRBV20-1 and J usage is TRBJ2-3, with 11 bases identical to TRBD2. The sequencing input was blood. The CDR3: CSPSQGGLAGTSTDTQYF. The CDR3 region has the DNA TGCAGTCCTTCACAGGGTGGACTAGCGGGCACTAGCACAGATACGCAGTATTTT.